This TCR beta chain emerged from a study of beta chain features in type 1 diabetes. Expressed TCRB transcripts were sequenced after all isolated RNA was converted to cDNA. Measured with immunoSEQ multiplex PCR; TCRdb has only the in-frame clones, and not every one. The profile shows a few hundred thousand clones, about 13% of them singletons. The CDR3 is 14 residues long. J lost 9 bases, V lost 2 bases, and 5 bases had no gene match. Germline V gives CDR1 GTSNPN, CDR2 SVGIG (reference sequence). This clone was recorded a few times. Its antigen is as yet unknown. Each of the CD4+ naive, central memory, regulatory and stem cell-like memory populations was sorted via CD45RO/CCR7/CD25/CD127/CD95/CD27. The study's findings and limits: Across all four CD4+ subsets, people with type 1 diabetes showed modestly shorter TCRB CDR3s.

J is TRBJ2-1 and V is TRBV30; 12 bases agree with TRBD2. The receptor comes from a woman between 18 and 29 years old with type 1 diabetes. The sequenced sample was naive CD4+ T cells from blood. CDR3 sequence reads: CAWSLAGGRVEQFF. In DNA, the CDR3 is TGTGCCTGGAGTCTAGCGGGAGGGCGTGTTGAGCAGTTCTTC.